A single TCR beta chain is shown here with its context. Its antigen is as yet unknown. These data come from a study of T cells in Graves' hyperthyroidism and ophthalmopathy. Study outcomes and limitations: Expanded thyroid clonotypes (above 0.001) were mostly also found in blood.

Researchers amplified the TCR beta CDR3 regions from RNA transcripts. The HTBI primer set drove a first-round RT-PCR of the TCR CDR3. TCRdb redid the calling of the multiplex PCR reads with MiXCR, one entry per CDR3 protein. There are hundreds of thousands of distinct CDR3 sequences in the sample; roughly 50% occur only once, and just over 8% lies in the top ten. Patients aged 18 to 65 with hyperthyroidism were newly diagnosed, with duration under 2 months. Every diagnosis used clinical symptoms, serum thyroxine and TRAb, thyroid ultrasound and orbital computed tomography. J lost 6 bases, V lost 5 bases, and 4 bases had no gene match. CDR3 length: 13 residues. CDR1 SNHLY and CDR2 FYNNEI come from the germline V gene.

The clonotype was recovered from a woman aged 18-29 years with Graves' hyperthyroidism. Sequencing was performed on peripheral blood or thyroid tissue (not recorded which). This chain joins TRBV2 and TRBJ1-2, with 9 bases that match TRBD1. CDR3 in DNA: TGTGCCAGCAGTCAACAGGGGGCAGATGGCTACACCTTC. This translates into CASSQQGADGYTF.